This TCR beta chain comes out of a study of shared clonotypes between healthy human individuals. Turning to the study itself: Each donor's CD4 naive and CD4 memory cells filled three plates apiece, CD8 naive two, and CD8 memory one. Study outcomes and limitations: Clonotype sharing among donors was thought likely to change with sequencing depth. When compared with the clonotypes that were shared by all four sorted-subset donors, the non-shared clonotypes turned out to have lower generation probabilities.

The assay was immunoSEQ multiplex PCR, and TCRdb's table has in-frame clones only and misses some. Among 650,000 to 700,000 clones listed, 90% were seen once. The V gene end was trimmed by 6 bases and the J gene end by 10 bases; junction bases not matched to a gene: 7. The CDR3 covers 13 residues. Germline V gene data show CDR1 as MNHEY and CDR2 as SMNVEV (reference sequence). Every donor was a Caucasian adult from Nashville, Tennessee. A remark on this clone: Its target is not known.

The sample taken for sequencing was memory CD8+ T cells from PBMCs. Specified subset: CD45RO+ cells pooled with CCR7-negative TemRA cells. This TCR was recovered from a young man in good health. Some clones in this sample may be carry-over from other donors' samples. This chain connects TRBV27 to TRBJ2-1; 9 nucleotides align to TRBD1. CDR3 nucleotide sequence: TGTGCCAGCAGCTACCGGACAGGGGCAGAGCAGTTCTTC. As protein: CASSYRTGAEQFF.